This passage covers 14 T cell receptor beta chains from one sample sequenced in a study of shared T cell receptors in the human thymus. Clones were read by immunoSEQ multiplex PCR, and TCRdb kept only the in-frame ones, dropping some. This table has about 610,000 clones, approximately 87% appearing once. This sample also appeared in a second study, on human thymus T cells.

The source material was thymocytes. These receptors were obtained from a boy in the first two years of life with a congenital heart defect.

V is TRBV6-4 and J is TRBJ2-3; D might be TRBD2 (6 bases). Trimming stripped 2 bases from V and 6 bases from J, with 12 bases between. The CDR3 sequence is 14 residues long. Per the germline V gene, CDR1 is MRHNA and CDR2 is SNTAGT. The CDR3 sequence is CASSDGLATDTQYF. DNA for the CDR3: TGTGCCAGCAGTGACGGGCTAGCGACGGATACGCAGTATTTT.

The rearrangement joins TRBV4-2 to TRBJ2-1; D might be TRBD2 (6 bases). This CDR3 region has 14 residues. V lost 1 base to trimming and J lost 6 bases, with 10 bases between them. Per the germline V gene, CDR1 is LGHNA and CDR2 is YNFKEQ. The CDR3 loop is CASSQAELANEQFF. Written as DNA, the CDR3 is TGTGCCAGCAGCCAAGCGGAACTAGCCAATGAGCAGTTCTTC.

CDR3 DNA sequence: TGTGCCAGCAGTTTGGAGGGGCCCGACTACGAGCAGTACTTC. It encodes CASSLEGPDYEQYF. V gene TRBV28 combines with J gene TRBJ2-7; D perhaps matches TRBD2 (6 bases). The germline V gene has CDR1 MDHEN and CDR2 SYDVKM. This CDR3 comprises 14 residues. V lost 3 bases to trimming and J lost 3 bases, with 12 bases between them.

The CDR3 loop is CASSAHGGRRSYEQYF. The CDR3 DNA follows: TGTGCCAGCAGCGCCCACGGCGGGAGAAGGTCCTACGAGCAGTACTTC. This chain links TRBV7-8 with TRBJ2-7; 7 bases line up with TRBD2. Germline V gene sequence: CDR1 SGHVS, CDR2 FQNEAQ. V dropped 5 bases and J dropped 1; count of bases not matched to a gene: 11. The CDR3 has 16 amino acids.

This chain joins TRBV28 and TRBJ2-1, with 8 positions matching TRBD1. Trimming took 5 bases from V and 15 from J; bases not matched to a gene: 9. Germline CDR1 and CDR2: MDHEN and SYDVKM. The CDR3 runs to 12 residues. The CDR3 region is CASSPLGTGLFF. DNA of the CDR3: TGTGCCAGCAGTCCCCTCGGGACAGGACTGTTCTTC. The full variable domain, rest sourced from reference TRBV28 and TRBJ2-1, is DVKVTQSSRYLVKRTGEKVFLECVQDMDHENMFWYRQDPGLGLRLIYFSYDVKMKEKGDIPEGYSVSREKKERFSLILESASTNQTSMYLCASSPLGTGLFFGPGTRLTVL.

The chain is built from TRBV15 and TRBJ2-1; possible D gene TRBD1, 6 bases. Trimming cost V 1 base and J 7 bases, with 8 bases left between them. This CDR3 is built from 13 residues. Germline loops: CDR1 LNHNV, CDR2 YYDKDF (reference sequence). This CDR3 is CATSRVGQNEQFF. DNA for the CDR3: TGTGCCACCAGCAGAGTCGGACAGAATGAGCAGTTCTTC.

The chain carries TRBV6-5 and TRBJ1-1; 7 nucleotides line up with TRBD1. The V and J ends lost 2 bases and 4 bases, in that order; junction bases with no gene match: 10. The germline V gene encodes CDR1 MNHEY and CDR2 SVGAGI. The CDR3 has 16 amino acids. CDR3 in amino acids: CASSYTETGRPTEAFF. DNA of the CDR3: TGTGCCAGCAGTTACACCGAGACAGGGCGACCCACTGAAGCTTTCTTT.

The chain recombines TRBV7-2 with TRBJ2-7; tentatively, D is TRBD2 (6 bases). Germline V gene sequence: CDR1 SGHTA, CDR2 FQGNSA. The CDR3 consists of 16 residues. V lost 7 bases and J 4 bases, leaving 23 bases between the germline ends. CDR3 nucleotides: TGTGCCAGCACCAACACCTCCCTAGCGAGAACTTACGAGCAGTACTTC. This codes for CASTNTSLARTYEQYF.

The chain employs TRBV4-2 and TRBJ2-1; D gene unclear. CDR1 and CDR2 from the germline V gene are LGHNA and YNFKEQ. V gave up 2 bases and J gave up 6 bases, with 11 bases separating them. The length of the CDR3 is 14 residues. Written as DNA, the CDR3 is TGTGCCAGCAGCCAACCTGAGGCCGCCAATGAGCAGTTCTTC. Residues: CASSQPEAANEQFF.

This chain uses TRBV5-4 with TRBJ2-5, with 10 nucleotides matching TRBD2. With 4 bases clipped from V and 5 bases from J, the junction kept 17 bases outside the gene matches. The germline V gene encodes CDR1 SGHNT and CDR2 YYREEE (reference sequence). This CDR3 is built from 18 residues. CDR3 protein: CASSAWWPSGSQGETQYF. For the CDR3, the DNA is TGTGCCAGCAGCGCCTGGTGGCCTAGCGGGAGCCAGGGGGAGACCCAGTACTTC.

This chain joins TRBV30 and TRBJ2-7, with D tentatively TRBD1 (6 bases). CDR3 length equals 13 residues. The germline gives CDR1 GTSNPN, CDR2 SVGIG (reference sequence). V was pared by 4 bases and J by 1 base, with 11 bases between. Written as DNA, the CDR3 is TGTGCCTGGATCTCGGACAGTTCCTACGAGCAGTACTTC. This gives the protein CAWISDSSYEQYF.

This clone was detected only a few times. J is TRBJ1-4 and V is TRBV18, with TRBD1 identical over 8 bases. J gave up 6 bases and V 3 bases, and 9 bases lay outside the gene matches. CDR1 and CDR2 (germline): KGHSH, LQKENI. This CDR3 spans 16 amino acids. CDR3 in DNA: TGTGCCAGCTCACCGGACAGGGAACTCGTGGATGAAAAACTGTTTTTT. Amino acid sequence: CASSPDRELVDEKLFF.

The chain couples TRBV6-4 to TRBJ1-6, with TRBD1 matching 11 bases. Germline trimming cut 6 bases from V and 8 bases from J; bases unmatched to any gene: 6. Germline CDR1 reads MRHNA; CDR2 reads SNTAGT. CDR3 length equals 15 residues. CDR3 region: CASRDRGPKHSPLHF. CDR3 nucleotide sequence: TGTGCCAGCAGGGACAGGGGGCCGAAGCATTCACCCCTCCACTTT.

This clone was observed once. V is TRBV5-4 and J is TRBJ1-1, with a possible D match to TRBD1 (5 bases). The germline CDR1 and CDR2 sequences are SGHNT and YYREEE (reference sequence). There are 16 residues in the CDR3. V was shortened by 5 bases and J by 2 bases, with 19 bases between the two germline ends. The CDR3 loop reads CASRKGKGRGNTEAFF. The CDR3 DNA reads TGTGCCAGCAGGAAGGGGAAGGGGAGGGGAAACACTGAAGCTTTCTTT. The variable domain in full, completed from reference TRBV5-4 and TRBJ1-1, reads ETGVTQSPTHLIKTRGQQVTLRCSSQSGHNTVSWYQQALGQGPQFIFQYYREEENGRGNFPPRFSGLQFPNYSSELNVNALELDDSALYLCASRKGKGRGNTEAFFGQGTRLTVV.